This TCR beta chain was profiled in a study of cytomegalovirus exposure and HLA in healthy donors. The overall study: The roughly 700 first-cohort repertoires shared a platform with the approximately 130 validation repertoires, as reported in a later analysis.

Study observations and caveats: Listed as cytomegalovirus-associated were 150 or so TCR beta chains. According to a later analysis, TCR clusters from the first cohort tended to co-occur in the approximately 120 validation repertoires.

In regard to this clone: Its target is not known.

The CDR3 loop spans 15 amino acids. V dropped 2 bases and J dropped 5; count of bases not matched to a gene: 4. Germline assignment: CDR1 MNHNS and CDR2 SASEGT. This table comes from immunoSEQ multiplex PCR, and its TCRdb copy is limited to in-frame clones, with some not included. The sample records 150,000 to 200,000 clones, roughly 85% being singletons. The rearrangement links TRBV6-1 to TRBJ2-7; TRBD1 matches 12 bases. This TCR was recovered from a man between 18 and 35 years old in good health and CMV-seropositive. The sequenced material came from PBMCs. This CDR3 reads CASSESGTGGDEQYF. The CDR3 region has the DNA TGTGCCAGCAGTGAAAGCGGGACAGGGGGCGACGAGCAGTACTTC.